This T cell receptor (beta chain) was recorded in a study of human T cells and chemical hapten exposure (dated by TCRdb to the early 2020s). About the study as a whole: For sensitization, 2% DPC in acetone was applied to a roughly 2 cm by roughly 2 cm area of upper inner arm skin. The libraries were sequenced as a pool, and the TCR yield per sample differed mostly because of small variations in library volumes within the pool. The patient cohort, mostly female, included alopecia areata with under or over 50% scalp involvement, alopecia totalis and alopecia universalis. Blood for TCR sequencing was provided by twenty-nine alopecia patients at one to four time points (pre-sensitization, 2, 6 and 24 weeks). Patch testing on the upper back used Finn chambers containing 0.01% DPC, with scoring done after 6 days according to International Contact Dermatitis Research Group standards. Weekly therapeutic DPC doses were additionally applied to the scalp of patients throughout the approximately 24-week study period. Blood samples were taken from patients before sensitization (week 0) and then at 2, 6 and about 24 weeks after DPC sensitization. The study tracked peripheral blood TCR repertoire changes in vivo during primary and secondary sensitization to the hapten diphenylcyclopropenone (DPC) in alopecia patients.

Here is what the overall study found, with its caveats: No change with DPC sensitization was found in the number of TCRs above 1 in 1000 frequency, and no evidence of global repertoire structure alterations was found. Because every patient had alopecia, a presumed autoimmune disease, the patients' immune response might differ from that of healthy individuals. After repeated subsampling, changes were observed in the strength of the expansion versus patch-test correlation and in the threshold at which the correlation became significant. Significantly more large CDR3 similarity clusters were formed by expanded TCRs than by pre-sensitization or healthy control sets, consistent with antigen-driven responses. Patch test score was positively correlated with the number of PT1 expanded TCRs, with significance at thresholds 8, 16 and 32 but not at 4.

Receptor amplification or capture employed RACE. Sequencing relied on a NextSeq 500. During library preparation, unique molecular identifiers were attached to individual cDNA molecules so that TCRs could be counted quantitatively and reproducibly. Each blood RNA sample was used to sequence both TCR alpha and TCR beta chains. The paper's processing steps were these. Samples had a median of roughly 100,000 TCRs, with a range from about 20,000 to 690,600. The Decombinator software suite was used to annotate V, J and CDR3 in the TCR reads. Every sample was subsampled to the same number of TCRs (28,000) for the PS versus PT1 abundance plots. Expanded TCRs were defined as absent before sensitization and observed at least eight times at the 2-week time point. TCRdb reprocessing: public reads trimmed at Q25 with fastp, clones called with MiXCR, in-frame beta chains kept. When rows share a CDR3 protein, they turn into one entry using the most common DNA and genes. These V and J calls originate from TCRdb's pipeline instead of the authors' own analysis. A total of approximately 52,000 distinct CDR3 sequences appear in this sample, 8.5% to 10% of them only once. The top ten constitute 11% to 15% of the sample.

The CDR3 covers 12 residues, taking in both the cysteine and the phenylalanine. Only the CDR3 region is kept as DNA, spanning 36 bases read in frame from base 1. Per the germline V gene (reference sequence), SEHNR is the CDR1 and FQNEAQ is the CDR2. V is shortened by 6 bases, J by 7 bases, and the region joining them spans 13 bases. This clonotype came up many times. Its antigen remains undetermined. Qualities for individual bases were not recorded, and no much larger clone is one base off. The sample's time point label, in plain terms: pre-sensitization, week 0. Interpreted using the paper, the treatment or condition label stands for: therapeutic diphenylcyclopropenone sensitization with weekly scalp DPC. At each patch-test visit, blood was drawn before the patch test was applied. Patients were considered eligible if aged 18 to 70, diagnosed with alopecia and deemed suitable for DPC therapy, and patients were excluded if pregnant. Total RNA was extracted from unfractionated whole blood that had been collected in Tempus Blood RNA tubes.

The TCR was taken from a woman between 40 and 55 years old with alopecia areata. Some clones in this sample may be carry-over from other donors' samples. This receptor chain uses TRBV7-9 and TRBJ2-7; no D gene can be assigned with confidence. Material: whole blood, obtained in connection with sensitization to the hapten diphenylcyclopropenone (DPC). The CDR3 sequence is CASSSMRNEQYF. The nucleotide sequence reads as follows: TGTGCCAGCAGTTCAATGAGGAATGAGCAGTACTTC.